Sequencing of this T cell receptor beta chain was carried out in a study of cytomegalovirus exposure and HLA in healthy donors. It was with 60 Vbeta and 13 Jbeta primers that the PCR ran. The protocol was immunoSEQ multiplex PCR, while the TCRdb copy is restricted to in-frame clones and leaves out a portion. The sample has 110,000 to 150,000 clones; 75% are singletons. In regard to this clone: Its target is not known.

Study-wide points: TCR beta chain V- and J-gene trimming was linked, in a later analysis, to a missense variant in DCLRE1C.

Germline V gene lookup returns CDR1 GTSNPN and CDR2 SVGIG (reference sequence). This CDR3 spans 16 amino acids. The V segment lost 3 bases and the J segment 2 bases; nucleotides outside the gene matches: 5. This clonotype was obtained from a man aged 25-40 years in good health and CMV-seronegative. This chain links TRBV30 with TRBJ2-2; 11 positions agree with TRBD1. Sequenced: PBMCs. CDR3 sequence reads: CAWRPDRGPNTGELFF. CDR3 DNA: TGTGCCTGGAGACCGGACAGGGGGCCTAACACCGGGGAGCTGTTTTTT. Filled out from reference TRBV30 and TRBJ2-2, the complete variable domain reads SQTIHQWPATLVQPVGSPLSLECTVEGTSNPNLYWYRQAAGRGLQLLFYSVGIGQISSEVPQNLSASRPQDRQFILSSKKLLLSDSGFYLCAWRPDRGPNTGELFFGEGSRLTVL.